The next 26 T cell receptor beta chains were all read from a single sample in a study of blood T cell repertoires in COVID-19 (TCRdb year 2020). Library creation used the immunoSEQ multiplex PCR assay. Here the immuneACCESS table is served through TCRdb, limited to in-frame sequences with V and J called. Missing clones are a known gap in these copies; in checked studies unresolved V genes cover under half, and the rest lacks a known reason. Across this sample there are about 270,000 clones, with approximately 91% seen only once. The ten largest clones represent about 2.3% of the sample. Sequencing used PBMCs or T cells enriched from blood (not recorded which). The receptors shown here come from a woman in her thirties or forties with acute COVID-19.

The chain employs TRBV5-1 and TRBJ2-5; possibly TRBD1 for D (6 bases). Per the germline V gene, CDR1 is SGHRS and CDR2 is YFSETQ. Trimming removed 2 bases at V and 5 bases at J, with 16 bases between. This CDR3 spans 15 amino acids. The CDR3 bases are TGCGCCAGCAGCTTTCCGACAGGCGCAATGGAGACCCAGTACTTC. This translates into CASSFPTGAMETQYF.

The chain has TRBV28 and TRBJ2-1; 14 nucleotides line up with TRBD2. Germline V gene sequence: CDR1 MDHEN, CDR2 SYDVKM. J lost 6 bases, V lost 6 bases, and 4 bases had no gene match. This CDR3 is built from 15 residues. The CDR3 spells CASRSGTSGSNEQFF. The CDR3 region has the DNA TGTGCCAGCAGGTCCGGGACTAGCGGGAGCAATGAGCAGTTCTTC.

The V gene is TRBV4-2, the J gene TRBJ1-3; perhaps TRBD1 as D (5 bases). Germline loops: CDR1 LGHNA, CDR2 YNFKEQ. Trimming removed 2 bases at V and 0 bases at J, with 11 bases between. This CDR3 is built from 16 residues. This chain's CDR3 is CASSQPGFLSGNTIYF. CDR3 nucleotides: TGTGCCAGCAGCCAACCAGGGTTTCTCTCTGGAAACACCATATATTTT.

This chain links TRBV6-2 or TRBV6-3 with TRBJ2-1, with D perhaps TRBD1 (6 bases). The V gene lost 3 bases and the J gene lost 13 bases, with 16 bases spanning the gap. The CDR3 length is 13 residues. Germline assignment: CDR1 MNHEY and CDR2 SVGEGT. CDR3 residues: CASSYAPGTPQFF. The DNA for the CDR3 is TGTGCCAGCAGTTATGCCCCCGGGACACCCCAGTTCTTC.

This chain links TRBV19 with TRBJ1-2; a weak D match, TRBD1 (5 bases). V lost 3 bases to trimming and J lost 6 bases, with 11 bases between them. Germline lookup yields CDR1 LNHDA and CDR2 SQIVND (reference sequence). CDR3 length equals 13 residues. DNA for the CDR3: TGTGCCAGTAGTATGTTTGGGGCGGATGGCTACACCTTC. Encoded protein: CASSMFGADGYTF.

The genes are TRBV24-1 and TRBJ2-3; maybe TRBD1 (6 bases). Per germline, CDR1 KGHDR and CDR2 SFDVKD. The CDR3 has 16 residues. V lost 4 bases and J lost 4, with 17 bases in between. CDR3: CATSENGTPGADTQYF. CDR3 nucleotide sequence: TGTGCCACCAGTGAGAACGGGACACCTGGGGCAGATACGCAGTATTTT.

The chain joins TRBV7-2 to TRBJ1-5; D call uncertain. This CDR3 spans 11 amino acids. Germline CDR1 SGHTA, CDR2 FQGNSA. V dropped 5 bases and J dropped 8 bases, with 7 bases sitting between them. The CDR3 region is CASSPIEPQHF. The CDR3 coding sequence is TGTGCCAGCAGCCCTATAGAGCCCCAGCATTTT.

The gene calls are TRBV2 and TRBJ2-1; possibly TRBD2 for D (6 bases). CDR1 is SNHLY, CDR2 FYNNEI, per germline. The germline V and J ends were trimmed by 6 bases and 10 bases, with 19 bases remaining between them. The CDR3 spans 14 residues. The CDR3 DNA reads TGTGCCAGCAGGGGACTGTGGGGCGGGGACGAGCAGTTCTTC. It is translated as CASRGLWGGDEQFF.

The chain couples TRBV4-2 to TRBJ2-1; TRBD2 aligns across 12 bases. V gave up 5 bases and J gave up 8 bases; unmatched junction bases: 13. The CDR3 consists of 17 residues. Germline V gene lookup returns CDR1 LGHNA and CDR2 YNFKEQ. This CDR3 reads CASSYTTSGSGDDEQFF. The CDR3 nucleotides are TGTGCCAGCAGCTACACGACTAGCGGGAGCGGAGATGATGAGCAGTTCTTC.

The chain recombines TRBV9 with TRBJ1-2; D uncertain. CDR3 size: 15 residues. The germline V gene encodes CDR1 SGDLS and CDR2 YYNGEE. Trimming took 0 bases from V and 1 from J, leaving 10 bases between them. CDR3 DNA: TGTGCCAGCAGCGTAGATGGAGAGGGTAACTATGGCTACACCTTC. This codes for CASSVDGEGNYGYTF.

The chain recombines TRBV5-1 with TRBJ2-1; 12 nucleotides match TRBD2. The CDR3 totals 15 residues. CDR1 is SGHRS, CDR2 YFSETQ, per germline. The trim removed 0 bases at V and 6 bases at J, leaving 1 base unmatched. The CDR3 sequence: CASSLGLAGANEQFF. The CDR3, as DNA: TGCGCCAGCAGCTTGGGACTAGCGGGAGCCAATGAGCAGTTCTTC.

J is TRBJ1-2 and V is TRBV18; 9 nucleotides line up with TRBD1. The J segment lost 4 bases and the V segment lost 2 bases, leaving 5 bases of the junction unmatched. Germline CDR1 reads KGHSH; CDR2 reads LQKENI. This CDR3 comprises 15 residues. The CDR3 region is CASSPRTGDAYGYTF. In nucleotides, the CDR3 is TGTGCCAGCTCACCAAGGACAGGGGACGCCTATGGCTACACCTTC.

The chain recombines TRBV29-1 with TRBJ2-1, with 7 bases lining up with TRBD2. The CDR3 contains 14 residues. V shed 3 bases, J shed 6 bases, and the junction held 8 bases outside the gene matches. Germline V gene lookup returns CDR1 SQVTM and CDR2 ANQGSEA. As DNA, the CDR3 is TGCAGCGTTGACAACGGCGGGGGATTCAATGAGCAGTTCTTC. Protein sequence: CSVDNGGGFNEQFF.

The chain links TRBV6-5 to TRBJ1-6; 7 positions match TRBD1. The CDR3 totals 15 residues. J lost 8 bases, V lost 2 bases, and 6 bases had no gene match. The germline CDR1 and CDR2 sequences are MNHEY and SVGAGI. CDR3: CASSYGDRADSPLHF. CDR3 nucleotide sequence: TGTGCCAGCAGTTACGGCGACAGGGCGGATTCACCCCTCCACTTT.

Concerning this clone: Other nucleotide sequences from this sample produce the same CDR3. The chain employs TRBV18 and TRBJ2-7; 12 positions match TRBD2. Trimming took 4 bases from V and 4 from J; bases not matched to a gene: 8. The CDR3 contains 16 residues. Germline CDR1 KGHSH, CDR2 LQKENI. CDR3 protein: CASSLSSGGGSYEQYF. CDR3 in DNA: TGTGCCAGCTCACTCTCTAGCGGGGGGGGATCTTACGAGCAGTACTTC. Drawing the rest from reference TRBV18 and TRBJ2-7, the complete variable domain is NAGVMQNPRHLVRRRGQEARLRCSPMKGHSHVYWYRQLPEEGLKFMVYLQKENIIDESGMPKERFSAEFPKEGPSILRIQQVVRGDSAAYFCASSLSSGGGSYEQYFGPGTRLTVT.

The chain carries TRBV18 and TRBJ1-4, with 9 bases aligning to TRBD1. Per the germline V gene, CDR1 is KGHSH and CDR2 is LQKENI. V trimming: 0 bases; J trimming: 7 bases; junction bases outside the gene matches: 3. The length of the CDR3 is 15 residues. This CDR3 is CASSPPGQGGEKLFF. The CDR3 bases are TGTGCCAGCTCACCACCGGGACAGGGAGGTGAAAAACTGTTTTTT. The variable domain in full, with the rest retrieved from reference TRBV18 and TRBJ1-4, is NAGVMQNPRHLVRRRGQEARLRCSPMKGHSHVYWYRQLPEEGLKFMVYLQKENIIDESGMPKERFSAEFPKEGPSILRIQQVVRGDSAAYFCASSPPGQGGEKLFFGSGTQLSVL.

This chain connects TRBV6-5 to TRBJ2-2; possible D gene TRBD1, 5 bases. V lost 0 bases and J 4 bases, leaving 9 bases between the germline ends. This CDR3 spans 15 amino acids. Germline lookup yields CDR1 MNHEY and CDR2 SVGAGI. The DNA for the CDR3 is TGTGCCAGCAGTTACTCCAGGGCGAGCACCGGGGAGCTGTTTTTT. Translated: CASSYSRASTGELFF.

The sample holds one count of this clone. The chain carries TRBV7-9 and TRBJ1-2; 10 bases map to TRBD1. The CDR3 covers 16 residues. The V and J ends lost 0 bases and 7 bases, in that order; junction bases with no gene match: 8. Germline values: CDR1 SEHNR, CDR2 FQNEAQ (reference sequence). The CDR3 region is CASSLALGGTGAGYTF. The CDR3 region has the DNA TGTGCCAGCAGCTTAGCGCTTGGGGGGACAGGGGCTGGCTACACCTTC.

This clone was observed once. V gene TRBV28 combines with J gene TRBJ1-1; the D is unclear. Germline assignment: CDR1 MDHEN and CDR2 SYDVKM. Trimming shortened V by 7 bases and J by 1 base, and 10 bases separated the two germline ends. The CDR3 contains 13 residues. CDR3 in amino acids: CASTVRENTEAFF. CDR3 nucleotide sequence: TGTGCCAGCACCGTCCGGGAGAACACTGAAGCTTTCTTT.

J is TRBJ1-3 and V is TRBV5-6, with 7 bases fitting TRBD1. J lost 3 bases, V lost 4 bases, and 4 bases had no gene match. The CDR3 spans 14 residues. Germline-derived CDR1 and CDR2 are SGHDT and YYEEEE. For the CDR3, the DNA is TGTGCCAGCAGCCCAGGGACAGTTGGAAACACCATATATTTT. Its translation is CASSPGTVGNTIYF.

This chain uses TRBV7-9 with TRBJ1-3; TRBD1 is a possible D gene (5 bases). Between the trimmed V and J ends, which lost 8 bases and 6 bases, there was a span of 14 bases. The CDR3 runs to 13 residues. The germline CDR1 and CDR2 sequences are SEHNR and FQNEAQ (reference sequence). CDR3 sequence reads: CASGATGENTIYF. The CDR3 DNA sequence: TGTGCCAGCGGCGCGACGGGGGAAAACACCATATATTTT.

V is TRBV10-2 and J is TRBJ1-4; D not resolved. The CDR3 length is 14 residues. The germline V and J ends were trimmed by 3 bases and 9 bases, with 14 bases remaining between them. CDR1 WSHSY and CDR2 SAAADI come from the germline V gene. Here the CDR3 reads CASSEWRPGKKLFF. In DNA form, the CDR3 reads TGCGCCAGCAGTGAATGGAGGCCGGGGAAAAAACTGTTTTTT.

This clone was recorded only once. The chain uses TRBV18 and TRBJ1-5; no firm D call. V was shortened by 2 bases and J by 1 base, with 3 bases between the two germline ends. Germline values: CDR1 KGHSH, CDR2 LQKENI. The CDR3 totals 13 residues. CDR3 in amino acids: CASSPGSNQPQHF. CDR3 in DNA: TGTGCCAGCTCACCAGGCAGCAATCAGCCCCAGCATTTT.

The chain couples TRBV6-2 or TRBV6-3 to TRBJ1-1; 7 nucleotides agree with TRBD1. CDR1 and CDR2 (germline): MNHEY, SVGEGT. Losses at the gene ends were 4 bases for V and 0 bases for J; bases not matched to a gene: 14. The CDR3 spans 18 residues. For the CDR3, the DNA is TGTGCCAGCAGTTCCGTGAGGAGGGGGCGCGTTATGAACACTGAAGCTTTCTTT. This sequence encodes CASSSVRRGRVMNTEAFF.

The chain links TRBV6-5 to TRBJ2-7; no reliable D call. Germline values: CDR1 MNHEY, CDR2 SVGAGI. V shed 10 bases and J shed 6 bases, with 13 bases lying between them. There are 11 residues in the CDR3. The CDR3 reads CANLREREQYF. For the CDR3, the DNA is TGTGCCAACCTACGAGAGCGCGAGCAGTACTTC.

This sequence joins TRBV5-5 and TRBJ2-7, with 9 bases aligning to TRBD1. The CDR3 loop spans 13 amino acids. The trim removed 5 bases at V and 3 bases at J, leaving 3 bases unmatched. Looked up from germline, CDR1 is SGHKS and CDR2 is YYEKEE (reference sequence). CDR3 residues: CASRLTGGYEQYF. The CDR3 DNA follows: TGTGCCAGCAGGTTGACAGGGGGCTACGAGCAGTACTTC.